These 11 T cell receptor beta chains originate from one sample sequenced in a study of cytomegalovirus exposure and HLA in healthy donors. The assay was immunoSEQ multiplex PCR, and TCRdb's table has in-frame clones only and misses some. The repertoire holds 78,000 or so clones, with 85% to 95% as singletons. Sequenced material: PBMCs. The receptor source for this set is a young woman in good health and CMV-seropositive.

CDR3 in DNA: TGTGCCAGCAGCCCAACGGGACTCGGGGACAGGGTGAGTGAGCAGTTCTTC. It codes for CASSPTGLGDRVSEQFF. J is TRBJ2-1 and V is TRBV5-6, with 9 bases lining up with TRBD1. CDR1 is SGHDT and CDR2 is YYEEEE in the germline V gene. The CDR3 contains 17 residues. The V and J ends lost 4 bases and 9 bases, in that order; junction bases with no gene match: 17. Full variable domain (rest looked up from reference TRBV5-6 and TRBJ2-1): DAGVTQSPTHLIKTRGQQVTLRCSPKSGHDTVSWYQQALGQGPQFIFQYYEEEERQRGNFPDRFSGHQFPNYSSELNVNALLLGDSALYLCASSPTGLGDRVSEQFFGPGTRLTVL.

The J gene is TRBJ1-1, the V gene TRBV9, with 11 bases identical to TRBD1. In germline, CDR1 is SGDLS, CDR2 YYNGEE. This CDR3 region has 15 residues. Trimming took 3 bases from V and 8 from J; bases not matched to a gene: 9. This CDR3 reads CASSANRDRGSEAFF. For the CDR3, the DNA is TGTGCCAGCAGCGCCAACCGGGACAGGGGGTCCGAAGCTTTCTTT.

This clone was seen just once. The rearrangement uses TRBV12-5 and TRBJ2-1, with D maybe TRBD2 (5 bases). From germline, CDR1 is LGHNT and CDR2 FRNRAP. Trimming pared 4 bases from V and 10 bases from J, leaving 8 bases between. CDR3 length equals 11 residues. CDR3 sequence: CASGYSDEQFF. Written as DNA, the CDR3 is TGTGCTAGTGGTTATAGCGACGAGCAGTTCTTC.

This clone has a single count. The chain carries TRBV11-2 and TRBJ2-1; weak D call: TRBD1 (6 bases). Between the trimmed V and J ends, which lost 4 bases and 2 bases, there was a span of 9 bases. Germline lookup yields CDR1 SGHAT and CDR2 FQNNGV. The CDR3 has 14 residues. The CDR3 DNA reads as TGTGCCAGCAGCTCCCAGGGGCCCTACAATGAGCAGTTCTTC. This translates into CASSSQGPYNEQFF. The variable domain in full, completed from reference TRBV11-2 and TRBJ2-1, reads EAGVAQSPRYKIIEKRQSVAFWCNPISGHATLYWYQQILGQGPKLLIQFQNNGVVDDSQLPKDRFSAERLKGVDSTLKIQPAKLEDSAVYLCASSSQGPYNEQFFGPGTRLTVL.

V gene TRBV10-3 combines with J gene TRBJ2-4; TRBD2 matches at 13 bases. The CDR3 contains 14 residues. Unmatched junction bases numbered 0, after V lost 4 bases and J lost 6 bases. CDR1 is ENHRY and CDR2 is SYGVKD in the germline V gene. CDR3 region: CAISGLAGGNIQYF. The DNA of the CDR3 is TGTGCCATCAGTGGACTAGCGGGGGGAAACATTCAGTACTTC.

The V gene is TRBV6-7, the J gene TRBJ1-1, with 7 bases aligning to TRBD1. TRBV6-7 is sorted into the ORF group, with uncertain function. V lost 2 bases and J lost 5; bases outside the gene matches: 14. The CDR3 covers 17 residues. The CDR3 is CASSYPRDRHHRTEAFF. The CDR3 DNA reads as TGTGCCAGCAGTTACCCCCGGGACAGACACCATAGGACTGAAGCTTTCTTT.

The J gene is TRBJ2-1, the V gene TRBV27, with 7 bases matching TRBD1. The CDR3 has 15 residues. Germline V gene sequence: CDR1 MNHEY, CDR2 SMNVEV (reference sequence). The V and J ends lost 5 bases and 4 bases, in that order; junction bases with no gene match: 8. The DNA of the CDR3 is TGTGCCAGCAGTCTGACAGGGAACCTTTACAATGAGCAGTTCTTC. Translation: CASSLTGNLYNEQFF.

The rearrangement links TRBV5-1 to TRBJ2-1, with 7 bases aligning to TRBD2. This CDR3 has 15 residues. J was trimmed by 6 bases and V by 3 bases; bases with no gene match: 9. CDR1 is SGHRS and CDR2 is YFSETQ in the germline V gene. The CDR3 DNA reads as TGCGCCAGCAGCTCGATGCCGACTAGCCGCAATGAGCAGTTCTTC. Its protein is CASSSMPTSRNEQFF.

J is TRBJ2-7 and V is TRBV7-9; 12 bases are shared with TRBD2. The CDR3 extends over 16 amino acids. Trimming at V came to 3 bases and at J to 0 bases, leaving 3 bases not matched to a gene. CDR1 is SEHNR, CDR2 FQNEAQ, per germline (reference sequence). The CDR3 coding sequence is TGTGCCAGCAGCTTTCCGACTAGCGGGGGCTCCTACGAGCAGTACTTC. It specifies CASSFPTSGGSYEQYF.

In DNA form, the CDR3 reads TGCGCCAGCAGCTTGGAAGAGAGGCTGAACACTGAAGCTTTCTTT. Translating it yields CASSLEERLNTEAFF. This chain links TRBV5-1 with TRBJ1-1; D is uncertain. Deletions cut 0 bases from V and 0 bases from J, with 9 bases between. This CDR3 comprises 15 residues. Per the germline V gene, CDR1 is SGHRS and CDR2 is YFSETQ.

This clone showed up just once. The chain is built from TRBV5-1 and TRBJ2-2; unclear D gene. Germline CDR1 reads SGHRS; CDR2 reads YFSETQ. V was pared by 0 bases and J by 2 bases, with 14 bases between. CDR3 size: 17 residues. DNA for the CDR3: TGCGCCAGCAGCTTGGGAGGCCTAACCCAAAACACCGGGGAGCTGTTTTTT. This encodes CASSLGGLTQNTGELFF.